This T cell receptor beta chain was sequenced in a study of CD8 T cells in Susac syndrome. At the level of the study: Patients with Susac syndrome were therapy-naive, on corticosteroids, or on intravenous immunoglobulin alone at the time that blood was drawn.

Negative isolation yielded the CD8+ and CD4+ T cells, while FACS enriched the TEMRA cells. Random hexamers were used to reverse transcribe an amount of about 0.5 to 1 ug RNA. Across 54 Vbeta and 13 Jbeta, immunoSEQ multiplex PCR amplified TCR beta CDR3. TCRdb re-derived calls from the immunoSEQ multiplex PCR reads in MiXCR, one entry per CDR3 protein. Among 75,000 to 80,000 distinct CDR3 sequences, approximately 93% were seen once, and the ten largest hold 0.5% to 0.65%. Sequencing was performed on CD8+ T cells from PBMCs. The clonotype was recovered from a human donor with Susac syndrome.

The CDR3 region has the DNA TGCAGCGTTGAAGGACAGGGAGGGTACACCGGGGAGCTGTTTTTT. It translates to CSVEGQGGYTGELFF. The rearrangement joins TRBV29-1 to TRBJ2-2; D might be TRBD1 or TRBD2, each matching 7 bases. The V and J ends lost 1 base and 3 bases respectively, with 12 bases between them. The germline gives CDR1 SQVTM, CDR2 ANQGSEA. This CDR3 has 15 residues.